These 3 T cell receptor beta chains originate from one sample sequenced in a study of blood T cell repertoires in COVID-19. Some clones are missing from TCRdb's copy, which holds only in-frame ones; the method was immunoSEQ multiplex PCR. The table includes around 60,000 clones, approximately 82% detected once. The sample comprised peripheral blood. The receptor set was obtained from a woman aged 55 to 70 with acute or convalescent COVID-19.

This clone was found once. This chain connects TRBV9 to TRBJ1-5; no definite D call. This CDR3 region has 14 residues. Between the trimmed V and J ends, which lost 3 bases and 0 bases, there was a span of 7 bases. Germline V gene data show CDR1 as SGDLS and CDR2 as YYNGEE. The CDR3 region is CASSDQDSNQPQHF. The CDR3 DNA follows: TGTGCCAGCAGCGACCAGGATAGCAATCAGCCCCAGCATTTT.

CDR3 nucleotides: TGTGCCAGCAGCCAGGGGGGACAGGGACTGGGCTACACCTTC. This codes for CASSQGGQGLGYTF. The rearrangement joins TRBV2 to TRBJ1-2; 9 bases agree with TRBD1. V gave up 6 bases and J gave up 8 bases; unmatched junction bases: 10. The CDR3 covers 14 residues. Germline CDR1 and CDR2: SNHLY and FYNNEI. The complete variable domain, with remaining parts taken from reference TRBV2 and TRBJ1-2, reads EPEVTQTPSHQVTQMGQEVILRCVPISNHLYFYWYRQILGQKVEFLVSFYNNEISEKSEIFDDQFSVERPDGSNFTLKIRSTKLEDSAMYFCASSQGGQGLGYTFGSGTRLTVV.

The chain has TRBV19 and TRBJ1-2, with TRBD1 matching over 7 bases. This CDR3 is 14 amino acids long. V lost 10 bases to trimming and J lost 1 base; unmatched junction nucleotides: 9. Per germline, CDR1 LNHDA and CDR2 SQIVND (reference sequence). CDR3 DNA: TGTGCCACCGGCGACAGGGTAGATAACTATGGCTACACCTTC. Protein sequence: CATGDRVDNYGYTF.